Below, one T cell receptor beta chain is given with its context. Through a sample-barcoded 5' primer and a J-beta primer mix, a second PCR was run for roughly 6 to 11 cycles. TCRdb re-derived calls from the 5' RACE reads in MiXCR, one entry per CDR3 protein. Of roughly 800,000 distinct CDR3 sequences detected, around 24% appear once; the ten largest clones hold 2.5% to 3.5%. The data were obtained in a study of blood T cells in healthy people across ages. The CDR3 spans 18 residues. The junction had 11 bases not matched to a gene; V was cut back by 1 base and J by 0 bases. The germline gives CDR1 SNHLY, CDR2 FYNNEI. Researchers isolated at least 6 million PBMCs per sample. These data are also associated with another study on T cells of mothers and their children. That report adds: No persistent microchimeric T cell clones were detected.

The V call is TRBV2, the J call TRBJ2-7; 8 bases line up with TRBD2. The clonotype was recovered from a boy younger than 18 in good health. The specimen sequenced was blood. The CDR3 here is CASSEGRGAGASSYEQYF. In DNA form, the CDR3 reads TGTGCCAGCAGTGAAGGGCGGGGAGCGGGGGCAAGCTCCTACGAGCAGTACTTC.